This TCR beta chain was observed in a study of T cells after yellow fever vaccination. Study overall: The SMART-Seq v4 Ultra Low Input method served to prepare the low-cell-number fractions. Study-wide results and limits: From the bulk population, abundant clonotypes could contaminate and appear within FACS-sorted repertoires.

It was through 5'RACE template switching that TCR cDNA was made, with a universal primer site and UMIs added. TCRdb fed the 5' RACE reads into MiXCR, producing one record per CDR3 protein. The data hold some 390,000 distinct CDR3 sequences, with 6.2% observed a single time. Trimming took 3 bases from V and 4 from J, leaving 10 bases between them. The CDR3 is 13 residues long. Per the germline V gene, CDR1 is DFQATT and CDR2 is SNEGSKA (reference sequence). With regard to this clonotype: Its antigen is not identified.

The rearrangement joins TRBV20-1 to TRBJ2-1; D is uncertain. The clonotype comes from a man aged 25 to 45 who received the YFV17D yellow fever vaccine. The source was PBMCs, collected 5 days after the yellow fever booster vaccination. The CDR3 nucleotides read TGCAGTGCTAGCGGCGGAGCTTACAATGAGCAGTTCTTC. It translates to CSASGGAYNEQFF.